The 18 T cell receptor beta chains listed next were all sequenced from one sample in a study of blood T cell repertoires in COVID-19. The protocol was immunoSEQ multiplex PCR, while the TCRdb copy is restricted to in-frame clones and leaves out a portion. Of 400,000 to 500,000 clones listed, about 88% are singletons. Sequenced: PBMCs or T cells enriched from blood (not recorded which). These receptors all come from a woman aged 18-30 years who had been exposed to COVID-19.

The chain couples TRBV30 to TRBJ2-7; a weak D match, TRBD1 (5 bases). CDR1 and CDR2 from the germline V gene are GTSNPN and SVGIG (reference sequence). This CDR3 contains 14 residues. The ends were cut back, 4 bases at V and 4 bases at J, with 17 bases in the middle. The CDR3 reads CAWKPPDSYYEQYF. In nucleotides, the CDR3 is TGTGCCTGGAAACCACCCGACAGCTATTACGAGCAGTACTTC.

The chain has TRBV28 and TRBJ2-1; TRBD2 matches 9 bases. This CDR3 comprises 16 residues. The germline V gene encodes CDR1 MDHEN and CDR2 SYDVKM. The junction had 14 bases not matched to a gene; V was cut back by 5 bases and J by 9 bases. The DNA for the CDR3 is TGTGCCAGCAGTACGGGACTAGCCCTCCCCGGTGGTGAGCAGTTCTTC. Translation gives CASSTGLALPGGEQFF.

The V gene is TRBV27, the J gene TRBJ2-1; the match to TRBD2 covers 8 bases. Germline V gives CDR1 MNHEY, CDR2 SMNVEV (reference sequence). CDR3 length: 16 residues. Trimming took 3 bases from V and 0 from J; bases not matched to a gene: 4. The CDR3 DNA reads TGTGCCAGCAGTTTTGGCGGGGGGAGCTCCTACAATGAGCAGTTCTTC. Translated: CASSFGGGSSYNEQFF.

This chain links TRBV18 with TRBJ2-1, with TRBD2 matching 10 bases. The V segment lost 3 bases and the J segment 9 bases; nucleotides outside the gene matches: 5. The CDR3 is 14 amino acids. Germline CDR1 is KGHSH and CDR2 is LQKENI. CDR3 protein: CASSPALAGGEQFF. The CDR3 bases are TGTGCCAGCTCACCGGCCTTAGCGGGAGGTGAGCAGTTCTTC.

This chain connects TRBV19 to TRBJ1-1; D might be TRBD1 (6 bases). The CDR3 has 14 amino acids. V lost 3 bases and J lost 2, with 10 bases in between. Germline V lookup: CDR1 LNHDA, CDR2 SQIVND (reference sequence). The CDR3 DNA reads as TGTGCCAGTAGTATCGGACAGACCAACACTGAAGCTTTCTTT. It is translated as CASSIGQTNTEAFF.

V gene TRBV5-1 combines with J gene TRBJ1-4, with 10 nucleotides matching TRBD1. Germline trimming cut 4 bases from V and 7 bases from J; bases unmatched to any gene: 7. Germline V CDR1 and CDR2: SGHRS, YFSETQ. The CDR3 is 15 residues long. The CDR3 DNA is TGCGCCAGCAGCCGACAGGGGGCCGAGGGTGAAAAACTGTTTTTT. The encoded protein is CASSRQGAEGEKLFF.

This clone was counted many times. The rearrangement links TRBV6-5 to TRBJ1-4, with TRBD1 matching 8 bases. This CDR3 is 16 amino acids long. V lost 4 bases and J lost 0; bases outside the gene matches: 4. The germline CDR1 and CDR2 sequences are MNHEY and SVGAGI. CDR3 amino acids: CASSLGQVATNEKLFF. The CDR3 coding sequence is TGTGCCAGCAGTTTGGGACAGGTAGCAACTAATGAAAAACTGTTTTTT.

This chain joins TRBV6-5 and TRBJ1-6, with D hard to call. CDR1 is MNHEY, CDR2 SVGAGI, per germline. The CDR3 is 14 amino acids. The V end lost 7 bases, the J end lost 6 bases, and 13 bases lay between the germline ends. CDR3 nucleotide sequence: TGTGCCAGCACCCCCAATGAGGGTAATTCACCCCTCCACTTT. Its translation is CASTPNEGNSPLHF.

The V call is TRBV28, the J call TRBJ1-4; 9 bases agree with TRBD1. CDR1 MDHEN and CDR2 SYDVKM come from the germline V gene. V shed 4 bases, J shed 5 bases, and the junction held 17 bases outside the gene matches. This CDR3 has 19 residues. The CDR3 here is CASSYNGQGSFETNEKLFF. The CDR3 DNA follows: TGTGCCAGCAGTTACAACGGACAGGGGTCATTCGAGACGAATGAAAAACTGTTTTTT.

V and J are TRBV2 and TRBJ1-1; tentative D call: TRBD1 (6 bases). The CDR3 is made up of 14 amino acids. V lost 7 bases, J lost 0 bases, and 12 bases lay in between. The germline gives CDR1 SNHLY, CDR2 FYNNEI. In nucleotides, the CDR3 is TGTGCCAGCAACGAGGGGGGGATGAACACTGAAGCTTTCTTT. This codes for CASNEGGMNTEAFF.

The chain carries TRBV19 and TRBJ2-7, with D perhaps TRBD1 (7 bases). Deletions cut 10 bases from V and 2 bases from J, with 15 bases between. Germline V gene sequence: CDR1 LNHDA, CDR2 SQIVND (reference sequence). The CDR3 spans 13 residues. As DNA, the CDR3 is TGTGCCACCGCGGGACAGTTTGCCTACGAGCAGTACTTC. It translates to CATAGQFAYEQYF.

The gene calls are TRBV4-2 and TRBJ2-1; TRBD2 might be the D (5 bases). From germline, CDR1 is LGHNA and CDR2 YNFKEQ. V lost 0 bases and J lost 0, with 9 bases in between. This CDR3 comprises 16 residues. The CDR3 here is CASSQDSAGSYNEQFF. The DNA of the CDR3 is TGTGCCAGCAGCCAAGATTCGGCGGGCTCCTACAATGAGCAGTTCTTC.

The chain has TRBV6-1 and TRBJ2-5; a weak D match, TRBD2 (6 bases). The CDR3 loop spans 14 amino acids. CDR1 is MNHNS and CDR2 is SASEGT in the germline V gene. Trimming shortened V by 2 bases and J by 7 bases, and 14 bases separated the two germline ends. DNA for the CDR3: TGTGCCAGCAGTGAATGGGAGGAAATGGCGACCCAGTACTTC. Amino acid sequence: CASSEWEEMATQYF.

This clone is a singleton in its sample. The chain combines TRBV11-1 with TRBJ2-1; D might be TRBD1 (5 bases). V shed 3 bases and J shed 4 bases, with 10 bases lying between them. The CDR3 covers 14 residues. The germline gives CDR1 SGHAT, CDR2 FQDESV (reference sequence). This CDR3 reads CASSFGAVYNEQFF. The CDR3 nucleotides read TGTGCCAGCAGCTTTGGGGCGGTGTACAATGAGCAGTTCTTC.

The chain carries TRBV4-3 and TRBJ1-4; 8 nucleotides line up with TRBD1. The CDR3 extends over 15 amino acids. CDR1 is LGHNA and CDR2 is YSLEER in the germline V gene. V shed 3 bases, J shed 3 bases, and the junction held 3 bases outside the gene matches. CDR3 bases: TGCGCCAGCAGCCAGGACAGGGCGGCTAATGAAAAACTGTTTTTT. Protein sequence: CASSQDRAANEKLFF.

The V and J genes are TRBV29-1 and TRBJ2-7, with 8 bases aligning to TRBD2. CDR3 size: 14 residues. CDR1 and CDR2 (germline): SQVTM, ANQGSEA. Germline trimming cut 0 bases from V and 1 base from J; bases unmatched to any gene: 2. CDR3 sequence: CSVEDPSGSYEQYF. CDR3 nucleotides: TGCAGCGTTGAAGATCCTAGCGGGTCCTACGAGCAGTACTTC.

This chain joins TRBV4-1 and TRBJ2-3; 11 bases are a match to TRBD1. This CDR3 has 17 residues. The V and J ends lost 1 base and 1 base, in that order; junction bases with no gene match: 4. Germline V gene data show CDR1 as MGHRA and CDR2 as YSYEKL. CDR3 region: CASSQVPGQGGTDTQYF. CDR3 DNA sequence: TGCGCCAGCAGCCAAGTACCGGGACAGGGGGGCACAGATACGCAGTATTTT.

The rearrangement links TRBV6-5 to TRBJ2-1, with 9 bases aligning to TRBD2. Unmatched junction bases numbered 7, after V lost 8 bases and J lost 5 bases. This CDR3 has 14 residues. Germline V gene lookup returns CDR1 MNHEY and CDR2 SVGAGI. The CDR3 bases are TGTGCCAGCGGATTGACTAGCGGAGACAATGAGCAGTTCTTC. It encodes CASGLTSGDNEQFF.